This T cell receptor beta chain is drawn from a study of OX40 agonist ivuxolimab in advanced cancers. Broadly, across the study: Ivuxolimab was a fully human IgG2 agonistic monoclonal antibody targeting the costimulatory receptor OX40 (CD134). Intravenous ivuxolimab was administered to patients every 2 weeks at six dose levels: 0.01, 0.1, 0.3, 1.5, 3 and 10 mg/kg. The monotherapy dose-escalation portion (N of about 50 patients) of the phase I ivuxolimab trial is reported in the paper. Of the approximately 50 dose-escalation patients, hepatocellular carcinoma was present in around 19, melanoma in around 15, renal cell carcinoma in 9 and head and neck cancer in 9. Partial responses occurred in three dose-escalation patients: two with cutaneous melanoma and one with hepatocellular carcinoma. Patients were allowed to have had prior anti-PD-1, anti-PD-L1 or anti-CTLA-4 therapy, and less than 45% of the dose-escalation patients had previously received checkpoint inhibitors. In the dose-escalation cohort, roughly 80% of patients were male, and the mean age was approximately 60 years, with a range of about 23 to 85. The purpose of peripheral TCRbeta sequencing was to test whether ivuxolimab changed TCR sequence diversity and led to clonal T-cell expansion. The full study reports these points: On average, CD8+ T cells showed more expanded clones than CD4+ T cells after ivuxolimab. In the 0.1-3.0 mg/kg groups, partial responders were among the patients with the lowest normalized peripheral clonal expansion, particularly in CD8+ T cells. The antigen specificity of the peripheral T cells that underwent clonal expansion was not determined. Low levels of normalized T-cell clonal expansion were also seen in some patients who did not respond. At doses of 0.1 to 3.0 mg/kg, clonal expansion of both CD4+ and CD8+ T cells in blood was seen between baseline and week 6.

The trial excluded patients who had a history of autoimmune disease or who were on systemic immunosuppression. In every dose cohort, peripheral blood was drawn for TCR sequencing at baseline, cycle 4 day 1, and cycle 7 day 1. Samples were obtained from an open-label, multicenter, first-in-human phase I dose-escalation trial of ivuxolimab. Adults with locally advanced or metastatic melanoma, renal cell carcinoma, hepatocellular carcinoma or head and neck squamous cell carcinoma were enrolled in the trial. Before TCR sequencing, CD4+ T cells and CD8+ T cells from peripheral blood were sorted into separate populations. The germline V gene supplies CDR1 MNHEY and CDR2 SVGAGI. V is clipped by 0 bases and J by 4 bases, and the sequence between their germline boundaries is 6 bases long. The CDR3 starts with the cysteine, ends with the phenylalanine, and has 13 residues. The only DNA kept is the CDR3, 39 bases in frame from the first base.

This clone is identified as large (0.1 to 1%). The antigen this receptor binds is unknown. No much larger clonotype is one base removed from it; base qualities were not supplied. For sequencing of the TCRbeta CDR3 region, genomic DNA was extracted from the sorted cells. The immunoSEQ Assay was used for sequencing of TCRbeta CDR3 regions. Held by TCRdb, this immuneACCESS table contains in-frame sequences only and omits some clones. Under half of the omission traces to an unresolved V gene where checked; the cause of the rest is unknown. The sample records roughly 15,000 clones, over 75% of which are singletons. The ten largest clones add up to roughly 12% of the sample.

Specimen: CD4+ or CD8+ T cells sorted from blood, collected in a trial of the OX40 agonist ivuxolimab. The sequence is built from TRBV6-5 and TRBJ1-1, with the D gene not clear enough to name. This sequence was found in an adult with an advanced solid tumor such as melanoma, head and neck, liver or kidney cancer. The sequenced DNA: TGTGCCAGCAGTTACTCGAAGGGCACTGAAGCTTTCTTT. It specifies CASSYSKGTEAFF.